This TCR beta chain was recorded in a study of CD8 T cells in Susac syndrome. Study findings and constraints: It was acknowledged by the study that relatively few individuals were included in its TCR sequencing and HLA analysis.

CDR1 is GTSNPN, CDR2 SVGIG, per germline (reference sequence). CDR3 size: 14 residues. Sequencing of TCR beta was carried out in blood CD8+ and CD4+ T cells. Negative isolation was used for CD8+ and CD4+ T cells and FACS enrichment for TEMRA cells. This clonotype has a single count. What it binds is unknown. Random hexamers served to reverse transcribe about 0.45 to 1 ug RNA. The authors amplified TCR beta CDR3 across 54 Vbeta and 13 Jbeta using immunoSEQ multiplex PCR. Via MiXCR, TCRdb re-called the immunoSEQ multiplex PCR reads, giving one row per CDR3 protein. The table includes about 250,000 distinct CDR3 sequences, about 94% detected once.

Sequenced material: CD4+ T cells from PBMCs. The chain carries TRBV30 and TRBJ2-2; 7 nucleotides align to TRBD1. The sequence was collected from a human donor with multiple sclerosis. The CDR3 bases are TGTGTAGTCCCGGGACAGAAAAACACCGGGGAGCTGTTTTTT. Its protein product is CVVPGQKNTGELFF.